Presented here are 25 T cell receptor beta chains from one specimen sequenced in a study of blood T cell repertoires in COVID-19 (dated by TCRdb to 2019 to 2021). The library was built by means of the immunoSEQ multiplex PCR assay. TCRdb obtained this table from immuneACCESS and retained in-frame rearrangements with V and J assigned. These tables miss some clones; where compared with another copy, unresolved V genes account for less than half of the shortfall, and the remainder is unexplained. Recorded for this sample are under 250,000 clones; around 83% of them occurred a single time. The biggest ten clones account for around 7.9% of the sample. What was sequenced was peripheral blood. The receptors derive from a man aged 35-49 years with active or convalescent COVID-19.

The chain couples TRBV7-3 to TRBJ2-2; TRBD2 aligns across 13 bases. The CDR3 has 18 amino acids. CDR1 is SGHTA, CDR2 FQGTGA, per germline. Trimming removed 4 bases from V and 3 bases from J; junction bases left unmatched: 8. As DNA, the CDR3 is TGTGCCAGCAGCTCCGGACTAGCGGGAGTGGGGTACACCGGGGAGCTGTTTTTT. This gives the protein CASSSGLAGVGYTGELFF.

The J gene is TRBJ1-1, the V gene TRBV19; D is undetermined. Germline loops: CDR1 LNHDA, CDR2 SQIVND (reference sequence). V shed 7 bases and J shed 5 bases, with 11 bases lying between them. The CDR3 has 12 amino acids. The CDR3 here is CASKVGGTEAFF. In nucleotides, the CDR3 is TGTGCCAGTAAGGTAGGAGGTACTGAAGCTTTCTTT.

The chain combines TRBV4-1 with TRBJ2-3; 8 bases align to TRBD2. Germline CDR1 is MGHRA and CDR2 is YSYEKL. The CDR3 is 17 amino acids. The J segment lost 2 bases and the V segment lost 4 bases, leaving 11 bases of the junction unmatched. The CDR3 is CASSLQGSGSTTDTQYF. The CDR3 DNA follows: TGCGCCAGCAGCCTCCAAGGCAGCGGGAGTACCACAGATACGCAGTATTTT.

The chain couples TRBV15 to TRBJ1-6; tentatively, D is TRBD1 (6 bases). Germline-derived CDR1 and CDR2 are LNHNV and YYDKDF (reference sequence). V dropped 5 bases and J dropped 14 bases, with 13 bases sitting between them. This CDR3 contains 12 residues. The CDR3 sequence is CATSRPTGSLHF. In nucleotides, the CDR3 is TGTGCCACCAGCCGGCCAACAGGGTCCCTCCACTTT.

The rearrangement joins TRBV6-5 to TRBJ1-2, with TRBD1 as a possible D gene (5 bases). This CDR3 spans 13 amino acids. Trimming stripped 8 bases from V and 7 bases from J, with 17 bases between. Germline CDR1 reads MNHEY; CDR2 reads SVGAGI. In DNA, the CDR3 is TGTGCCAGCCGGGGCAGGGAGGGTAGTGGCTACACCTTC. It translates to CASRGREGSGYTF.

CDR3 residues: CAISDGPGGNYTF. For the CDR3, the DNA is TGTGCCATCAGTGATGGTCCGGGGGGTAACTACACCTTC. The V gene is TRBV10-3, the J gene TRBJ1-2, with a possible D match to TRBD1 (5 bases). Germline CDR1 reads ENHRY; CDR2 reads SYGVKD. The CDR3 extends over 13 amino acids. Trimming took 3 bases from V and 10 from J, leaving 15 bases between them.

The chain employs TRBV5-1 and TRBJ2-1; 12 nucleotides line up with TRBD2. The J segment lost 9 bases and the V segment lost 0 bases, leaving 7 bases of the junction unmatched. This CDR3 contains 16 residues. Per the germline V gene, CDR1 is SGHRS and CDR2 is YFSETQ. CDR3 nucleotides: TGCGCCAGCAGCTTGGCAGCTAGCGGGGGGGCTAGTGAGCAGTTCTTC. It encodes CASSLAASGGASEQFF.

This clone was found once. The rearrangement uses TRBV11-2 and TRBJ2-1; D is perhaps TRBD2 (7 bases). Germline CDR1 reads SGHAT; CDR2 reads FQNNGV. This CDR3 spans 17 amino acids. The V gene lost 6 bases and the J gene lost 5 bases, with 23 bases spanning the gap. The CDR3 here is CASSRASGGPWDNEQFF. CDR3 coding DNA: TGTGCCAGCAGTCGCGCTTCCGGGGGGCCCTGGGACAATGAGCAGTTCTTC.

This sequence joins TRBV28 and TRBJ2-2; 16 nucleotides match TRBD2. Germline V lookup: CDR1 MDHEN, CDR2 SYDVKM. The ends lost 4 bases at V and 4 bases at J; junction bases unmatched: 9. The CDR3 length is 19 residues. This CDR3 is CASSSAGTSGGAGTGELFF. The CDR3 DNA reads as TGTGCCAGCAGTTCAGCCGGGACTAGCGGGGGGGCCGGCACCGGGGAGCTGTTTTTT.

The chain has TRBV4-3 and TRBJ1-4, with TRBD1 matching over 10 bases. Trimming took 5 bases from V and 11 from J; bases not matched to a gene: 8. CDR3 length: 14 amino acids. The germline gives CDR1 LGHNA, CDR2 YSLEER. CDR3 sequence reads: CASSSRQGAEKLFF. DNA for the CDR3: TGCGCCAGCAGCTCCCGACAGGGGGCAGAGAAACTGTTTTTT.

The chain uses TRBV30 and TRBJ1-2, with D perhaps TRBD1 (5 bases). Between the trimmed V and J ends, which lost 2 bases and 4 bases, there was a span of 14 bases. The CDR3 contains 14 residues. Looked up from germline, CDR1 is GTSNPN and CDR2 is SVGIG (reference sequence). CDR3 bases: TGTGCCTGGAGTACCTCGACAGTGACCTATGGCTACACCTTC. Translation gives CAWSTSTVTYGYTF.

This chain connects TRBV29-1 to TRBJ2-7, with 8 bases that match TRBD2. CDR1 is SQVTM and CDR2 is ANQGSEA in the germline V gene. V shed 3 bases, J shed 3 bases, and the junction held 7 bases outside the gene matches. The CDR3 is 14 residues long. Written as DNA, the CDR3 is TGCAGCGTTGAGGAGGGACTAGGAATCTACGAGCAGTACTTC. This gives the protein CSVEEGLGIYEQYF.

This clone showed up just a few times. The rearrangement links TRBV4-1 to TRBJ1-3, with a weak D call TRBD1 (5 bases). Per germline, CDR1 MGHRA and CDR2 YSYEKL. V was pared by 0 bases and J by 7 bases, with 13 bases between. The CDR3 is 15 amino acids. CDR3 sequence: CASSQERGVRNTIYF. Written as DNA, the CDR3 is TGCGCCAGCAGCCAAGAAAGGGGTGTAAGGAACACCATATATTTT.

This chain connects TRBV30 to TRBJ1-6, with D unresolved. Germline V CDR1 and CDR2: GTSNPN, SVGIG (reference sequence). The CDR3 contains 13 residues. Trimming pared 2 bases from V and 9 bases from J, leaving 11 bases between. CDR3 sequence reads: CAWSTGVSSPLHF. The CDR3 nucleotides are TGTGCCTGGAGTACGGGTGTTAGTTCACCCCTCCACTTT. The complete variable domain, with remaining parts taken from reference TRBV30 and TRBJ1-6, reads SQTIHQWPATLVQPVGSPLSLECTVEGTSNPNLYWYRQAAGRGLQLLFYSVGIGQISSEVPQNLSASRPQDRQFILSSKKLLLSDSGFYLCAWSTGVSSPLHFGNGTRLTVT.

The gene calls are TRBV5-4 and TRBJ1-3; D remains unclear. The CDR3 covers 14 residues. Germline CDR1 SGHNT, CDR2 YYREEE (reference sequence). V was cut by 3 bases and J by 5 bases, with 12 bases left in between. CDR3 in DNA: TGTGCCAGCAGCTCCGTGACTGAACGAAACACCATATATTTT. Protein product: CASSSVTERNTIYF. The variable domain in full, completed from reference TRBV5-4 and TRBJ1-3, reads ETGVTQSPTHLIKTRGQQVTLRCSSQSGHNTVSWYQQALGQGPQFIFQYYREEENGRGNFPPRFSGLQFPNYSSELNVNALELDDSALYLCASSSVTERNTIYFGEGSWLTVV.

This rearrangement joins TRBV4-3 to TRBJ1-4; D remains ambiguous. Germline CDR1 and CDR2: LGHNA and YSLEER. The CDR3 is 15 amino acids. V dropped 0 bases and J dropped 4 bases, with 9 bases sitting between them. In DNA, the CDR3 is TGCGCCAGCAGCCAAGAAGCGAGGGATAATGAAAAACTGTTTTTT. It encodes CASSQEARDNEKLFF.

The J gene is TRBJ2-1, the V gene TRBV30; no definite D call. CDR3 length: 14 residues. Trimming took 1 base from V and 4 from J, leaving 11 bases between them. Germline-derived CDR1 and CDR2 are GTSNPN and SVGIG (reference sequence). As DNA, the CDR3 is TGTGCCTGGAGTGAGGCGGCTGGATACAATGAGCAGTTCTTC. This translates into CAWSEAAGYNEQFF.

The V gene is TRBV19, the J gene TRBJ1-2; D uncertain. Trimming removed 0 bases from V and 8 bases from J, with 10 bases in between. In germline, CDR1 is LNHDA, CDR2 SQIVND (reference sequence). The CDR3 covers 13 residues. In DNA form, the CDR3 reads TGTGCCAGTAGTATAGAAGGGAGGGAAGGCTACACCTTC. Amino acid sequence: CASSIEGREGYTF.

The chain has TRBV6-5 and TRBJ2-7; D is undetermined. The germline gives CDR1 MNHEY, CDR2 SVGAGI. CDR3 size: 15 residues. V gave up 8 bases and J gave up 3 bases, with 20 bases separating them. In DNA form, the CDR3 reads TGTGCCAGCTCTGGCAGTAGCTGGTCGGACTACGAGCAGTACTTC. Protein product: CASSGSSWSDYEQYF.

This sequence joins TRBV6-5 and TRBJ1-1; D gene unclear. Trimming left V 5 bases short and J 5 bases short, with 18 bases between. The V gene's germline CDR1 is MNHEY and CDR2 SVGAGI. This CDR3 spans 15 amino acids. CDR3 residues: CASSTSGGSGTEAFF. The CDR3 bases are TGTGCCAGCAGTACCAGCGGAGGATCCGGAACTGAAGCTTTCTTT.

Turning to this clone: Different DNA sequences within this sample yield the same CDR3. CDR3 nucleotide sequence: TGTGCCAGCTCACCCGACAGCAACTATGGCTACACCTTC. Translation: CASSPDSNYGYTF. The chain uses TRBV18 and TRBJ1-2; a weak D match, TRBD1 (5 bases). Germline-derived CDR1 and CDR2 are KGHSH and LQKENI. The V end lost 3 bases, the J end lost 2 bases, and 7 bases lay between the germline ends. CDR3 length: 13 amino acids.

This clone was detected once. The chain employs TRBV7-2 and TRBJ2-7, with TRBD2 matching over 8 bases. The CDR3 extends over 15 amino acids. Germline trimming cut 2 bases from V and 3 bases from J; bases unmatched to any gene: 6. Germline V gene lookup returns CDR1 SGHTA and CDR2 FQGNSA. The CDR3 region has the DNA TGTGCCAGCAGCTTAAGGACGGGGGGGGACTACGAGCAGTACTTC. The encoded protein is CASSLRTGGDYEQYF.

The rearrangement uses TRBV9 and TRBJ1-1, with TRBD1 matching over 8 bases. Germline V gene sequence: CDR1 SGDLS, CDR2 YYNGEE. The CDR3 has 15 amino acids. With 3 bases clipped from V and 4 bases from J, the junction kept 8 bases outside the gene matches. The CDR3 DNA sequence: TGTGCCAGCAGCGGGACAGGGCGGTGGAGCACTGAAGCTTTCTTT. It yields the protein CASSGTGRWSTEAFF. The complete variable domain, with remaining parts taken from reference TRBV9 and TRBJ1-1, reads DSGVTQTPKHLITATGQRVTLRCSPRSGDLSVYWYQQSLDQGLQFLIQYYNGEERAKGNILERFSAQQFPDLHSELNLSSLELGDSALYFCASSGTGRWSTEAFFGQGTRLTVV.

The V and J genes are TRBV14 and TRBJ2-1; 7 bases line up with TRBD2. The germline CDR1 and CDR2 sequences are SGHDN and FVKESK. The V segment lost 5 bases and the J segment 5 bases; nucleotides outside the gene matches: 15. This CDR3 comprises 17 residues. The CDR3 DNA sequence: TGTGCCAGCAGCTTAGGGCCTCGACTAGCCTCAAACAATGAGCAGTTCTTC. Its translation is CASSLGPRLASNNEQFF.

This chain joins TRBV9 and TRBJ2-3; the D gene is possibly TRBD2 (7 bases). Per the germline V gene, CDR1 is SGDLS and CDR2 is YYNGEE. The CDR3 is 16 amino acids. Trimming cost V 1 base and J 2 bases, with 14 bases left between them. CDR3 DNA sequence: TGTGCCAGCAGCGTAACCGCGGGGGCGCCCACAGATACGCAGTATTTT. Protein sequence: CASSVTAGAPTDTQYF.